These T cell receptor beta chains were read from a single sample in a study of T cells after yellow fever vaccination. One entry per CDR3 protein, called by TCRdb with MiXCR from the 5' RACE reads. The data contain 450,000 to 550,000 distinct CDR3 sequences, 21% of them singletons. The sample here was PBMCs, taken roughly 20 days after the first yellow fever vaccination. Receptors originate from a young man who received the YFV17D yellow fever vaccine. Both conserved end residues are part of each CDR3. The D gene is left open where the match is weak. Rows give clone size only sometimes, using once, few, many, or a class for an expanded clone.

j_call clone_size d_call v_call cdr3_nt cdr3_aa
TRBJ2-3 many TRBD2 TRBV4-3 TGCGCCAGCAGCCAAACCCCGTCAAGCGGGGGGCCGCAGTATTTT CASSQTPSSGGPQYF
TRBJ2-5 few TRBD2 TRBV10-3 TGTGCCATCAGAGGTAGCGGGGGGCCCCAAGAGACCCAGTACTTC CAIRGSGGPQETQYF
TRBJ2-5 few TRBD2 TRBV5-1 TGCGCCAGCACCACGGGAGGCCGCGGAGAGACCCAGTACTTC CASTTGGRGETQYF
TRBJ2-7 . . TRBV5-1 TGCGCCAGCAGCTTGACGTCAACCTACGAGCTGTACTTC CASSLTSTYELYF
TRBJ2-3 . . TRBV27 TGTGCCAGCAGTTTCCGAGATCTTGGCACAGATACGCAGTATTTT CASSFRDLGTDTQYF
TRBJ2-1 . . TRBV5-1 TGCGCCAGCAGCCAAGGACAGCCTTTGGGCAATGAGCAGTTCTTC CASSQGQPLGNEQFF
TRBJ2-5 few . TRBV5-1 TGCGCCAGCAGCATCGGACGGGGGGAGACCCAGTACTTC CASSIGRGETQYF
TRBJ1-2 few . TRBV15 TGTGCCACCAGCAGAGTAGCCGCAGCGATCTCGTTGGGGGGCTACACCTTC CATSRVAAAISLGGYTF
TRBJ2-5 many . TRBV6-5 TGTGCCAGCAGTTACTCGAGATTCGAATTACAAGAGACCCAGTACTTC CASSYSRFELQETQYF
TRBJ2-1 few TRBD1 TRBV6-1 TGTGCCAGCAGTGGGGGGACAGAATACAATGAGCAGTTCTTC CASSGGTEYNEQFF
TRBJ2-2 few TRBD1 TRBV5-1 TGCGCCAGCAGCTTCACCGGGACAGTTGGGGCGAACACCGGGGAGCTGTTTTTT CASSFTGTVGANTGELFF
TRBJ2-4 . . TRBV4-1 TGCGCCAGCAGCCCTGGAAATAGGCAGGACCAAAACATTCAGTACTTC CASSPGNRQDQNIQYF
TRBJ2-7 many . TRBV9 TGTGCCAGCAGCGTAGAGGGATCTACCTACGAGCAGTACTTC CASSVEGSTYEQYF
TRBJ1-1 once TRBD1 TRBV12-3/TRBV12-4 TGTGCCAGCAGGGCGGGACAGCGTTGGTCTGAAGCTTTCTTT CASRAGQRWSEAFF
TRBJ2-5 few TRBD2 TRBV12-3/TRBV12-4 TGTGCCAGCAGGGATCAGCGGGGGGCCCAAGAGACCCAGTACTTC CASRDQRGAQETQYF
TRBJ2-5 many . TRBV18 TGTGCCAGCTCACCACCGGGGCCTCGGGGCGAAGAGACCCAGTACTTC CASSPPGPRGEETQYF
TRBJ1-2 . . TRBV7-2 TGTGCCAGCAGTTTAGTCCCCAACTATGGCTACATCTTC CASSLVPNYGYIF
TRBJ1-2 many . TRBV24-1 TGTGCCACGTCCCGGGGAACAGCTTACGGCTACACCTTC CATSRGTAYGYTF
TRBJ2-5 few TRBD2 TRBV20-1 TGCAGTGCTAGAAAAGCGGGGGGTGTGGAGACCCAGTACTTC CSARKAGGVETQYF
TRBJ2-7 . TRBD1 TRBV18 TGTGCCAGCTCACCGGACAGGGGACGGAACGAGCAGTACTTC CASSPDRGRNEQYF
TRBJ2-1 . . TRBV4-3 TGCGCCAGCAGCCAAGAGGAGGGGCACCCGTTCTTC CASSQEEGHPFF
TRBJ2-3 . . TRBV7-9 TGTGCCAGCAGCTTAGCGGGGCAGCCCAGGGGGCAGTATTTT CASSLAGQPRGQYF
TRBJ1-1 few . TRBV7-8 TGTGCCAGCAGCTTAATGAGTCGGAGAACTGAAGCTTTCTTT CASSLMSRRTEAFF
TRBJ2-6 few . TRBV10-3 TGTGCCATCAGTGAGTCTCTCGGAACTGGGGCCAACGTCCTGACTTTC CAISESLGTGANVLTF
TRBJ1-1 . . TRBV5-1 TGCGCCAGCAGCCGCGGGGTGACAGTCTTGAACACTGAAGCTTTCTTT CASSRGVTVLNTEAFF
TRBJ1-5 . TRBD1 TRBV19 TGTGCCACCGTCTTCACAGGGGCGGCCAATCAGCCCCAGCATTTT CATVFTGAANQPQHF
TRBJ2-1 many . TRBV7-6 TGTGCCAGCAGCTTATCACTTCAGAGCTCCTACAATGAGCAGTTCTTC CASSLSLQSSYNEQFF
TRBJ2-1 . TRBD1 TRBV27 TGTGCCAGCAGGCGACAGGGGGCGGGATACAATGAGCAGTTCTTC CASRRQGAGYNEQFF
TRBJ2-6 few TRBD2 TRBV20-1 TGCAGTGCTCAAAAGGCTAGCGGGGGGGTCTCTGGGGCCAACGTCCTGACTTTC CSAQKASGGVSGANVLTF
TRBJ2-4 . . TRBV11-2 TGTGCCAGCAGCTTATTTGGCAGGGTAGCCAAAAACATTCAGTACTTC CASSLFGRVAKNIQYF
TRBJ2-2 once . TRBV9 TGTGCCAGCGGAAGGACCGGGGAGCTGTTTTTT CASGRTGELFF
TRBJ1-1 . . TRBV19 TGTGCCAGTAGGAACCCAGGGTTGGACACTGAAGCTTTCTTT CASRNPGLDTEAFF
TRBJ2-5 . TRBD1 TRBV5-1 TGCGCCAGCAGCTTGGACAGGGGGGACCTCCAAGAGACCCAGTACTTC CASSLDRGDLQETQYF
TRBJ2-2 . . TRBV7-3 TGTGCCAGCAGCCCGGCGGAGGGGGGTATTCGCGGGGAGCTGTTTTTT CASSPAEGGIRGELFF
TRBJ1-2 . . TRBV5-6 TGTGCCAGCAGCTTGTCAGATGGCTACACCTTC CASSLSDGYTF
TRBJ1-2 few . TRBV4-3 TGCGCCAGCAGCCAACAAAGTGTGGGGGGCTTTGGCTACACCTTC CASSQQSVGGFGYTF
TRBJ2-5 few TRBD2 TRBV5-1 TGCGCCAGCAGCTTGCTCCAGCGGGGACTCCAAGAGACCCAGTACTTC CASSLLQRGLQETQYF
TRBJ2-6 . . TRBV7-9 TGTGCCAGCAGCTTCCCAGATACAGGGTCTGGGGCCAACGTCCTGACTTTC CASSFPDTGSGANVLTF
TRBJ2-1 few . TRBV11-2 TGTGCCAGCAGCTTAGATCAGAGGGCCCTCTACAATGAGCAGTTCTTC CASSLDQRALYNEQFF
TRBJ2-5 . . TRBV7-9 TGTGCCAGCAGCTTTTTCCACGACCCGAGGGTGTTGGAGACCCAGTACTTC CASSFFHDPRVLETQYF
TRBJ2-5 few TRBD1 TRBV27 TGTGCCAGCAGTCGGGACAGCAGAGAAGAGACCCAGTACTTC CASSRDSREETQYF
TRBJ2-1 . . TRBV6-5 TGTGCCAGCAGTTACCCCCCCGAGAGCTCCTACAATGAGCAGTTCTTC CASSYPPESSYNEQFF
TRBJ1-5 . TRBD1 TRBV5-1 TGCGCCAGCAGCTTTTATCCAGGGGGCGGTATCAATCAGCCCCAGCATTTT CASSFYPGGGINQPQHF
TRBJ1-5 few TRBD1 TRBV28 TGTGCCAGCAGTTCAGGACAGGGGCATCATCAGCCCCAGCATTTT CASSSGQGHHQPQHF
TRBJ2-5 few TRBD1 TRBV5-1 TGCGCCAGCAGCTGGACACAGGGGCAAGAGACCCAGTACTTC CASSWTQGQETQYF
TRBJ2-7 few . TRBV4-1 TGCGCCAGCAGCCAAGATTTAAACGGATCCGAGCAGTACTTC CASSQDLNGSEQYF
TRBJ2-2 few . TRBV2 TGTGCCGCGTCGGCAGGGTTGGTCGGGGAGCTGTTTTTT CAASAGLVGELFF
TRBJ1-6 few . TRBV20-1 TGCAGTGCTAGCGACAGGAATTCACCCCTCCACTTT CSASDRNSPLHF
TRBJ2-3 . TRBD2 TRBV6-1 TGTGCCAGCAGGAGATCGACTAGCGCAGATACGCAGTATTTT CASRRSTSADTQYF
TRBJ1-6 . . TRBV20-1 TGCAGTGGGGTGGACAGATCCCATAATTCACCCCTCCACTTT CSGVDRSHNSPLHF
TRBJ2-3 . . TRBV20-1 TGCAGTGCTAGAGATAAACGACCTGGGACAAGCACAGATACGCAGTATTTT CSARDKRPGTSTDTQYF
TRBJ2-2 few TRBD1 TRBV6-1 TGTGCCAGCAGCCCCTTGGGACAGGGGGCCGACACCGGGGAGCTGTTTTTT CASSPLGQGADTGELFF
TRBJ2-1 many . TRBV25-1 TGTGCCAGCAGTGCCGGGGGGCCTGGAAATGAGCAGTTCTTC CASSAGGPGNEQFF